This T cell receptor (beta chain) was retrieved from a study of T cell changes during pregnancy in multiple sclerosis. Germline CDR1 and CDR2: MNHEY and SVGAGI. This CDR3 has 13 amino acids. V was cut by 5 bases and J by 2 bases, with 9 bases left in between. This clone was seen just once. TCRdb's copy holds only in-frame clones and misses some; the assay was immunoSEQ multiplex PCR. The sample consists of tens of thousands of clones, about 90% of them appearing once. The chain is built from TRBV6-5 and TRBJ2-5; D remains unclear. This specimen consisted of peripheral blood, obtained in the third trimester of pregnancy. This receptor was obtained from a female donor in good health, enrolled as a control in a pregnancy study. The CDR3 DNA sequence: TGTGCCAGCAGTCGACTCCCACAAGAGACCCAGTACTTC. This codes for CASSRLPQETQYF.